Detailed here is one T cell receptor (beta chain). Its antigen remains unidentified. Nothing much larger sits one base from this clone, and base qualities are not available. Taken from the germline V gene (reference sequence), the CDR1 and CDR2 loops are LNHNV and YYDKDF. The CDR3 contains 15 residues, cysteine and phenylalanine counted. Kept here is only the CDR3 DNA, which spans 45 bases and is read in frame from base 1. The germline ends are 11 bases apart after V is trimmed by 5 bases and J by 0 bases. These data originate in a study (TCRdb year 2017). With regard to the full study: Sequence and structural analyses were applied in the study to characterize human CD8+ TCR repertoires that recognize immunodominant viral antigens. Study-level results and caveats: The CD8+ TCR repertoires specific to different immunodominant viral antigens were reported to be highly diverse and distinct from one another.

The sequencing machine was an Illumina HiSeq 2500. Clones were called with MiXCR by TCRdb after fastp trimmed the public reads at Q25, and only in-frame beta chains were retained. Every CDR3 protein is listed once, alongside the most common genes and DNA of its rows. In all, the sample holds about 1,800 distinct CDR3 sequences, and around a quarter of those were seen once. About 5.6% of the sample lies in the top ten. Recombination joined TRBV15 with TRBJ2-1; there is no confident call for the D gene. The source is a female donor. The material sequenced was CD8+ T cells (not recorded whether cultured). The DNA sequence is given as TGTGCCACCAGCGGCGACATCAGCTCCTACAATGAGCAGTTCTTC. This sequence encodes CATSGDISSYNEQFF.